The following is a T cell receptor (beta chain) sequence with its context. Authors' analysis steps: Estimated nucleated cell counts came from reference gene primer amplification. Sequencing used immunoSEQ multiplex PCR; TCRdb keeps in-frame clones, though not all of them. That table supplies the V and J calls and clone size; D and trimming were determined from the DNA. The repertoire holds about 200,000 clones, about four fifths seen once, with about 7.8% in the top ten. These data are taken from a study of blood T cell repertoires in COVID-19. Trimming removed 3 bases from V and 3 bases from J; junction bases left unmatched: 3. The germline CDR1 and CDR2 sequences are SQVTM and ANQGSEA. CDR3 size: 13 residues. Followed longitudinally, the Seattle patients had been enrolled during active infection.

The origin of this receptor is a woman in her sixties or seventies with COVID-19, enrolled during active disease. The chain joins TRBV29-1 to TRBJ1-1; 8 bases map to TRBD1. Sequenced material: peripheral blood. DNA for the CDR3: TGCAGCGTTGACAGGGGGCAGGACACTGAAGCTTTCTTT. Translating gives CSVDRGQDTEAFF. The whole variable domain, remainder taken from reference TRBV29-1 and TRBJ1-1, is SAVISQKPSRDICQRGTSLTIQCQVDSQVTMMFWYRQQPGQSLTLIATANQGSEATYESGFVIDKFPISRPNLTFSTLTVSNMSPEDSSIYLCSVDRGQDTEAFFGQGTRLTVV.